This TCR beta chain comes out of a study of shared clonotypes between healthy human individuals (dated by TCRdb to the early 2020s). Study-wide context: The cohort comprised a couple of women and a few men aged 18 to 49 years. For each donor, CD4 naive and CD4 memory were each given three plates, CD8 naive was given two plates, and CD8 memory was given one plate. To estimate repertoire size and how much clonotype sharing occurs between individuals, the study deeply sequenced the blood TCR repertoires of five healthy adults. Libraries were prepared and TCR repertoires were sequenced by different laboratories using diverse techniques, in order to increase sequencing depth and limit assay-specific biases. Between about 0.9 and 10 billion PBMCs per donor were obtained by leukapheresis.

Using the deep immunoSEQ assay, multiplex PCR amplified TCR CDR3 regions from genomic DNA. Extracted genomic DNA from each cell subset was spread evenly across all wells of several immunoSEQ 96-well plates, with each plate serving as a replicate. Each replicate PCR for sorted subsets received approximately 220 ng genomic DNA, equal to tens of thousands of T cell genomes. Purified libraries were measured with a Qubit 3.0 fluorometer, size-checked on a Bioanalyzer 2100, and measured again with the KAPA Library Quantification kit. Every immunoSEQ 96-well plate was sequenced on a separate single-read 150-cycle Illumina NextSeq 550 flow cell. Processing in the source paper ran as follows. Because only junctional sequences without quality scores were contained in the immunoSEQ output, filtering matching that applied to full-length reads could not be performed. To assign V/J genes and CDR3, sequences were annotated using PyIR, a Python wrapper for IgBLAST v1.9, with IMGT germline references. Reads with weak V/J assignments (E-value above 1e-6), missing CDR3, stop codons, out-of-frame junctions, or ambiguous translated residues were removed. V3J clonotypes were defined by identical inferred V gene, J gene, and CDR3 amino acid sequence. The percentage overlap between two repertoires was calculated by dividing the number of shared unique clonotypes by the size of the smaller repertoire. RTK rarefaction, the Chao1 estimator, and Recon v2.1 estimates of unobserved clonotypes were used to assess repertoire richness. For all TCRbeta clonotypes obtained by the gDNA method from several donors, generation probabilities were computed with OLGA. In its TCRdb copy, this immuneACCESS table keeps in-frame sequences only and misses some clones. Where compared with another copy, unresolved V genes explain less than half of these, and the others have no known cause. V and J calls and clone size follow that table, whereas D and trimming were derived from the DNA. Recorded for this sample are under 2.5 million clones; 85% to 95% of them occurred a single time. The leading ten clones occupy approximately 0.4% of the sample.

Per the germline V gene, LGHNT is the CDR1 and FRNRAP is the CDR2. Including the terminal cysteine and phenylalanine, the CDR3 comprises 20 residues. The DNA shown is the 60-base CDR3, in frame from base 1. V gives up 0 bases and J gives up 4 bases, and the segment between their germline ends measures 24 bases. The donors were healthy, HIV-negative adults with no recently reported acute infections or vaccinations. Only Caucasian adults living in Nashville, Tennessee, USA were represented among the donors. Magnetic negative selection was used to enrich CD4+ T cells, after which naive cells were positively selected on CD45RA and the negative fraction became the memory subset. After blood collection by leukapheresis, PBMCs were isolated using Ficoll-Histopaque density gradient centrifugation and then cryopreserved in the vapor phase of liquid nitrogen. Purity and quantity of every magnetically sorted T cell population were checked by analytical flow cytometry. Genomic DNA was isolated from each sorted fraction and quantified by UV absorbance on a Nanodrop 2000c.

Of note for this clone: Its specific antigen is unknown. Base qualities are not at hand, and no much larger clone is one base apart.

Findings and caveats that apply to the study as a whole: Sampling was restricted to blood, and TCR repertoires in tissues likely differ from the TCR repertoires found in blood. Based on pairwise subsampling, the degree of clonotype sharing among donors was expected to be affected by sequencing depth. Larger estimated clonotype richness was generally found for naive subsets than for memory subsets. Compared with non-shared clonotypes, clonotypes shared by all four sorted-subset donors had higher generation probabilities. When several donors were compared, the shared fraction of clonotypes was about 5% for naive CD4, more than 3% for naive CD8, 2.3% for memory CD4, and less than 0.45% for memory CD8. The small number of donors limited the genetic and exposure-history diversity represented. Even with the large sequencing depth, rarefaction of the sorted-subset datasets indicated that sequencing was incomplete.

The specimen sequenced was naive CD4+ T cells from PBMCs. The cell subset or site label, read with the paper, signifies: CD45RA+ positively selected. The TCR comes from a man between 18 and 35 years old in good health. Some clones in this sample may be carry-over from other donors' samples. The rearrangement joined TRBV12-5 to TRBJ2-2; the D gene identity is not certain. The CDR3 protein: CASGLVPGQGSLLGTGELFF. At the DNA level, the sequence is TGTGCTAGTGGTTTGGTACCGGGCCAAGGGTCCCTCCTAGGCACCGGGGAGCTGTTTTTT. With all but the CDR3 taken from the reference TRBV12-5 and TRBJ2-2 genes, the full variable domain is: DARVTQTPRHKVTEMGQEVTMRCQPILGHNTVFWYRQTMMQGLELLAYFRNRAPLDDSGMPKDRFSAEMPDATLATLKIQPSEPRDSAVYFCASGLVPGQGSLLGTGELFFGEGSRLTVL.